This entry features one T cell receptor (beta chain) sequence. The source of the sample is a study of patients and donors after allogeneic stem cell transplantation. V lost 4 bases and J lost 10, with 15 bases in between. This CDR3 comprises 13 residues. The V gene's germline CDR1 is SGHRS and CDR2 YFSETQ. TCRdb analysed the RT-PCR reads with MiXCR anew, one entry per CDR3 protein. The sample has about 960,000 distinct CDR3 sequences, 15% to 20% seen once; the top ten hold 5% to 7.5%. This rearrangement joins TRBV5-1 to TRBJ2-1; unclear D gene. The material sequenced was blood, either unsorted or a sorted T cell fraction (not recorded which). This clonotype originated in a human donor who was either an allogeneic HSCT recipient or a stem cell or donor lymphocyte infusion donor (not recorded which). It is not recorded whose cells these are; they may come from a transplant donor. CDR3 in amino acids: CASSRGRAEEQFF. CDR3 nucleotides: TGCGCCAGCAGCCGTGGACGCGCGGAGGAGCAGTTCTTC.